This T cell receptor (beta chain) was retrieved from a study of T cell responses to AZD1222 COVID-19 vaccine. Broader study findings: Donors were largely white British and mainly female; clonal diversity was possibly underestimated. Every sample of the repertoires postdated the peak T cell response.

Clones were read by immunoSEQ multiplex PCR, and TCRdb kept only the in-frame ones, dropping some. Here the sample spans some 70,000 clones, about 80% being singletons. Trimming cost V 3 bases and J 7 bases, with 12 bases left between them. Germline V gives CDR1 DFQATT, CDR2 SNEGSKA (reference sequence). The CDR3 runs 13 residues. Turning to this clone: Its antigen is not identified.

Sequences were derived from peripheral blood, sampled 28 days after the second AZD1222 dose. This receptor was obtained from an adult who received the AZD1222 COVID-19 vaccine. V usage is TRBV20-1 and J usage is TRBJ2-2; D uncertain. CDR3 in DNA: TGCAGTGCTAGTCTCACTGCAGGCGGGGAGCTGTTTTTT. Protein: CSASLTAGGELFF.